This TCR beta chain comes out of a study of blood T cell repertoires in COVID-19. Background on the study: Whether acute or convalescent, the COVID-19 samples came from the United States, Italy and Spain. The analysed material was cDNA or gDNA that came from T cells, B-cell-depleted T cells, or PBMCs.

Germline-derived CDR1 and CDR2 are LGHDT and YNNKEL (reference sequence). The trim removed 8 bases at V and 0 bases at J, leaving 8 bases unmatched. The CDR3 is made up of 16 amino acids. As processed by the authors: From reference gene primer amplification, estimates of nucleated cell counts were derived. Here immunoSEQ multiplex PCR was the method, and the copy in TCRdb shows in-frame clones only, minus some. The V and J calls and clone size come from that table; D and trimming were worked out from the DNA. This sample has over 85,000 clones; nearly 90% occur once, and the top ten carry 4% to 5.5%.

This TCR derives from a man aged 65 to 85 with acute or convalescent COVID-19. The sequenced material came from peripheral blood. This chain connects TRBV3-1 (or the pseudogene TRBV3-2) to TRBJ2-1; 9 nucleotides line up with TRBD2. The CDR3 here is CASSRAGGPSYNEQFF. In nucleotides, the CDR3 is TGTGCCAGCTCTAGAGCGGGGGGCCCCTCCTACAATGAGCAGTTCTTC.